This passage covers 8 T cell receptor beta chains from one sample sequenced in a study of cytomegalovirus exposure and HLA in healthy donors. In the PCR, 60 Vbeta and 13 Jbeta primers were used. The assay was immunoSEQ multiplex PCR, and TCRdb's table has in-frame clones only and misses some. This table has 90,000 to 120,000 clones, about 77% appearing once. Sequenced material: PBMCs. These receptor sequences come from a woman aged 50 to 65 in good health and CMV-seropositive.

V is TRBV27 and J is TRBJ2-7; 11 nucleotides line up with TRBD2. The CDR3 has 14 amino acids. V trimming: 10 bases; J trimming: 6 bases; junction bases outside the gene matches: 11. Per germline, CDR1 MNHEY and CDR2 SMNVEV (reference sequence). The CDR3 region is CATLAGGRGSEQYF. CDR3 DNA sequence: TGTGCCACCCTAGCGGGGGGTAGGGGGAGCGAGCAGTACTTC.

V is TRBV19 and J is TRBJ2-3; a possible D gene is TRBD2 (5 bases). Germline loops: CDR1 LNHDA, CDR2 SQIVND (reference sequence). V gave up 8 bases and J gave up 1 base, with 10 bases separating them. The CDR3 totals 13 residues. This CDR3 is CASSSGRTDTQYF. DNA for the CDR3: TGTGCCAGTTCGAGCGGACGCACAGATACGCAGTATTTT.

This clone showed up just a few times. This chain joins TRBV7-9 and TRBJ1-2; D not resolved. V was trimmed by 5 bases and J by 6 bases, leaving 16 bases between them. This CDR3 comprises 14 residues. CDR1 and CDR2 (germline): SEHNR, FQNEAQ (reference sequence). CDR3 DNA: TGTGCCAGCAGCCGGGGAGATCAGTATAATGGCTACACCTTC. This sequence encodes CASSRGDQYNGYTF.

This chain uses TRBV30 with TRBJ2-3, with 7 nucleotides matching TRBD2. From germline, CDR1 is GTSNPN and CDR2 SVGIG (reference sequence). The CDR3 has 17 amino acids. Trimming cost V 3 bases and J 2 bases; bases outside gene matches: 14. CDR3 sequence: CAWRGGLSGAITDTQYF. CDR3 nucleotides: TGTGCCTGGAGAGGCGGTTTAAGCGGGGCGATCACAGATACGCAGTATTTT.

This chain links TRBV4-2 with TRBJ1-2, with D unresolved. Trimming took 0 bases from V and 0 from J, leaving 14 bases between them. The germline V gene has CDR1 LGHNA and CDR2 YNFKEQ. The CDR3 length is 17 residues. The CDR3 reads CASSQDQQSSTNYGYTF. CDR3 bases: TGTGCCAGCAGCCAAGATCAACAGAGCTCTACTAACTATGGCTACACCTTC.

This clone was counted only a few times. The chain has TRBV5-1 and TRBJ1-4; 7 bases fit TRBD1. The CDR3 contains 16 residues. Germline trimming cut 0 bases from V and 4 bases from J; bases unmatched to any gene: 6. Germline CDR1 and CDR2: SGHRS and YFSETQ. The CDR3 sequence: CASSLDGQAGNEKLFF. Here the CDR3 DNA reads TGCGCCAGCAGCTTGGACGGACAGGCCGGTAATGAAAAACTGTTTTTT.

V usage is TRBV29-1 and J usage is TRBJ1-1; D is unresolved. This CDR3 region has 18 residues. Between the trimmed V and J ends, which lost 6 bases and 0 bases, there was a span of 26 bases. Per germline, CDR1 SQVTM and CDR2 ANQGSEA. CDR3 nucleotide sequence: TGCAGCGTCCTCCGGGCCCAGGTGATTGGGGAGATGAACACTGAAGCTTTCTTT. It is translated as CSVLRAQVIGEMNTEAFF.

The V and J genes are TRBV5-6 and TRBJ1-3; 7 bases are a match to TRBD1. Looked up from germline, CDR1 is SGHDT and CDR2 is YYEEEE. Losses at the gene ends were 4 bases for V and 2 bases for J; bases not matched to a gene: 6. The CDR3 extends over 15 amino acids. This chain's CDR3 is CASSPGQEAGNTIYF. The CDR3 DNA reads TGTGCCAGCAGCCCAGGACAGGAGGCTGGAAACACCATATATTTT.